This T cell receptor (beta chain) was documented in a study of T-cell reconstitution after alpha-beta-depleted transplantation in children. Researchers prepared the TCRbeta library using unique molecular identifiers, the study reports. TCRdb re-called the PCR reads with MiXCR, one entry per CDR3 protein. The sample includes more than 150,000 distinct CDR3 sequences, 14% to 15% of them seen just once. This clonotype was detected ten times or more. Germline assignment: CDR1 SGHRS and CDR2 YFSETQ. V lost 2 bases to trimming and J lost 7 bases, with 15 bases between them. The CDR3 spans 15 residues. This clonotype was obtained from a human donor who donated a stem cell graft to a child with acute lymphoblastic leukemia. Sample: PBMCs from the stem cell graft donor, taken from the stem cell graft. The chain carries TRBV5-1 and TRBJ2-2, with a tentative D call TRBD2 (5 bases). The CDR3 nucleotides read TGCGCCAGCAGCTTTCCGAAGGGTGAGGGCGGGGAGCTGTTTTTT. Its protein is CASSFPKGEGGELFF.